This T cell receptor (beta chain) was recorded in a study of T cells in localized non-small cell lung cancer. General study findings and limits: The highest T cell clonality was in uninvolved adjacent lung, above tumor. In the blood, greater T cell density corresponded to longer overall survival.

The sample holds a few counts of this clone. Its antigen is unknown. TCRdb keeps only in-frame clones here, not all; method: immunoSEQ multiplex PCR. The sample lists around 2,800 clones, just under 30% occurring once. Trimming removed 6 bases at V and 6 bases at J, with 14 bases between. The CDR3 sequence is 13 residues long. The germline V gene encodes CDR1 LNHDA and CDR2 SQIVND (reference sequence). The input for sequencing was lung tumor tissue, taken before any cancer treatment. This clonotype originated in a woman aged 35 to 70 with stage III lung adenocarcinoma. The J gene is TRBJ1-1, the V gene TRBV19; D gene ambiguous. CDR3 nucleotide sequence: TGTGCCAGTAGGGTCTCGGGCGGAGCTGAAGCTTTCTTT. Translation gives CASRVSGGAEAFF. Looking up the rest from reference TRBV19 and TRBJ1-1 gives the full variable domain: DGGITQSPKYLFRKEGQNVTLSCEQNLNHDAMYWYRQDPGQGLRLIYYSQIVNDFQKGDIAEGYSVSREKKESFPLTVTSAQKNPTAFYLCASRVSGGAEAFFGQGTRLTVV.